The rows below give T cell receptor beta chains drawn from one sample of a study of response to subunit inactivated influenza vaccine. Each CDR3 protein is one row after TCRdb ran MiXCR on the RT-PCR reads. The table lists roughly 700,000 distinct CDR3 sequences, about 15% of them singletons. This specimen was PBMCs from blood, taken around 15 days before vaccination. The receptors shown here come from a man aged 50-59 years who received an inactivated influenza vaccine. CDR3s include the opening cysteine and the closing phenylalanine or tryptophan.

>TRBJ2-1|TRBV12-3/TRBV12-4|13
CASKTGIYNEQFF
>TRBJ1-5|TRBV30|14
CAWSVGVGNQPQHF
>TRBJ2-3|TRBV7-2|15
CASSRIGQGTDTQYF
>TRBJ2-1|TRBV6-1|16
CASRPITGDPYNEQFF
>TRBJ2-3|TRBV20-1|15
CSAALRDPGTDTQYF
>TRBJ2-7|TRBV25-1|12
CASSIIGGEQYF
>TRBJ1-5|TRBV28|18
CASSLAARWGLSNQPQHF
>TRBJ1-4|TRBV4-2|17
CASSPEFGRSTNEKLFF
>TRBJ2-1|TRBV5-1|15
CASSLAPSKSDEQFF
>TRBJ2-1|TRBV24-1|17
CATSGLKPSGTYNEQFF
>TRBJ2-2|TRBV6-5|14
CASSYGGQTGELFF
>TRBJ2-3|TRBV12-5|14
CASARSGGTDTQYF
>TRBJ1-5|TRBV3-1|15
CASSQIYGADQPQHF
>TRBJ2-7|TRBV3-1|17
CASSPTPSGESSYEQYF
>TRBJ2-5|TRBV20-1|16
CSARVTGPWGQETQYF
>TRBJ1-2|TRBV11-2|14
CASSFTGWEGGYTF
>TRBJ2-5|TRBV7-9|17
CASSFLNPGQGQETQYF
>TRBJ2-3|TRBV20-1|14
CSATTSGVPDTQYF
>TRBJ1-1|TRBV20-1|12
CSAGRGTTEAFF
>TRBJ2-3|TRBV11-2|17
CASSLDGTGLRTDTQYF
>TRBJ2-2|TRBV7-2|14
CASSLGWGTGELFF
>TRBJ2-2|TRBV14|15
CASSRTGLRSGELFF
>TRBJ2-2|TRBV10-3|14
CAIRGTGNAGELFF
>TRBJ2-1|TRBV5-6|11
CASSFMNEQFF
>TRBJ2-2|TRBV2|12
CARESNTGELFF
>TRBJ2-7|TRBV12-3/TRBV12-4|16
CASSLVPGTLVYEQYF
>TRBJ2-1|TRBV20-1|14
CSARDDRPLRRQFF
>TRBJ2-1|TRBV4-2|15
CASSQAVAGWSEQFF
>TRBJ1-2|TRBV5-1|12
CASSLDGHGYTF
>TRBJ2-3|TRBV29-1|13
CSVGIRGPDTQYF
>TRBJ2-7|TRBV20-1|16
CSATGTSGRPSYEQYF
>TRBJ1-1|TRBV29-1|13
CSVWTPDRAEAFF
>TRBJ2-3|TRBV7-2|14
CASSPTGFTDTQYF
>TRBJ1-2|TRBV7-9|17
CASSFTLRPTPNYGYTF
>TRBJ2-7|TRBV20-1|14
CSASDRPRHLEQYF
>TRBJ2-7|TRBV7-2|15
CASSVVGGQYYEQYF
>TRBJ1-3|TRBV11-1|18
CASRQRNPGLSSGNTIYF
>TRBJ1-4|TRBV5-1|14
CASSLSGKNEKLFF
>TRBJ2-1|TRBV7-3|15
CASSATSGRGNEQFF
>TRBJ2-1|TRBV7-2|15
CASSLDRGVYNEQFF
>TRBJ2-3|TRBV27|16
CASSLLAGGPLDTQYF
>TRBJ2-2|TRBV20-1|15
CSATKEGVNTGELFF
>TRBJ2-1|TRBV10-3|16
CAISESRAGYYNEQFF
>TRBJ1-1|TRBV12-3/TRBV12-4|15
CASSLRNALNTEAFF
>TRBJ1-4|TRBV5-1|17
CASSSAAPLATNEKLFF
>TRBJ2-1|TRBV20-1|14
CSARDSRRDNEQFF
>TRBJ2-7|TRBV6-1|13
CASSEWQENEQYF
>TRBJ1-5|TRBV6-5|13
CASSYRPGSPQHF
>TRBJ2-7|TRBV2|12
CASSGPLYGQYF
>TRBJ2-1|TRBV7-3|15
CASSPGSYWHNEQFF
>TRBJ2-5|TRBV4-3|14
CASSQETGRETQYF
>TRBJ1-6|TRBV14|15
CASSQEWGYNSPLHF
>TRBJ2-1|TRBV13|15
CASSFYKSSYNEQFF
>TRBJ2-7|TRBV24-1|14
CATSAGGLENEQYF
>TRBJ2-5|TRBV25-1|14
CASSEFPSRETQYF
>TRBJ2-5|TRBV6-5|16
CASSYANWATQETQYF
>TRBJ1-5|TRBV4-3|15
CASSQESGLRQPQHF
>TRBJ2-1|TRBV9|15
CASSASGTSANEQFF
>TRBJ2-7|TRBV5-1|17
CASSLGSGGGPSYEQYF
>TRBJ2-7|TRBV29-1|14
CSVGVRGISYEQYF